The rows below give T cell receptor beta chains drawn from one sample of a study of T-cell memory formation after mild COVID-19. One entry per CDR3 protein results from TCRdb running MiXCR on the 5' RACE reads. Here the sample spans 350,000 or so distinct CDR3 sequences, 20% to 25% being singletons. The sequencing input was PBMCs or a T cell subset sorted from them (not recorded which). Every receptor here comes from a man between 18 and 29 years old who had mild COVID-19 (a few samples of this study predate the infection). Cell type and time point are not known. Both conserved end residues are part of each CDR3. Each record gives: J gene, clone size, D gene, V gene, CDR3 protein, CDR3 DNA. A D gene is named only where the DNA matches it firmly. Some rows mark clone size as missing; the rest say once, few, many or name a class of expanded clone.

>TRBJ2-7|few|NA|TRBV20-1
CSASEYYEQYF
TGCAGTGCTAGCGAGTACTACGAGCAGTACTTC
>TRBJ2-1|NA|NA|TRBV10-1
CARKIHNEQFF
TGCGCCAGGAAGATACACAATGAGCAGTTCTTC
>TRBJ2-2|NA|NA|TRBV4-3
CASSQESGTNTGELFF
TGCGCCAGCAGCCAAGAGTCAGGGACGAACACCGGGGAGCTGTTTTTT
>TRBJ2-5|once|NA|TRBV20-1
CSAPAAGQETQYF
TGCAGTGCCCCTGCCGCGGGCCAAGAGACCCAGTACTTC
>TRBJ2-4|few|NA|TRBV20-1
CSAPSWTGRLAKNIQYF
TGCAGTGCTCCTTCGTGGACGGGGAGACTAGCCAAAAACATTCAGTACTTC
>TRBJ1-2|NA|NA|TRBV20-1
CSARQGSELGYTF
TGCAGTGCTAGACAGGGGTCGGAACTGGGCTACACCTTC
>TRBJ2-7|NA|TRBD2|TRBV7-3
CASSAHSGGAYEQYF
TGTGCCAGCAGCGCCCATAGCGGGGGGGCATACGAGCAGTACTTC
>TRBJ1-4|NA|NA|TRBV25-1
CASSEGRRGEKLFF
TGTGCCAGCAGTGAAGGTCGTCGGGGTGAAAAACTGTTTTTT
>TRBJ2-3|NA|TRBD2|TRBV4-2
CASSQASGGLDTQYF
TGTGCCAGCAGCCAAGCTAGCGGGGGGTTGGATACGCAGTATTTT
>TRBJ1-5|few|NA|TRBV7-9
CASSSGDQPQHF
TGTGCCAGCAGTTCAGGGGATCAGCCCCAGCATTTT
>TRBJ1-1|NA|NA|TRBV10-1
CASSEKVGYTEAFF
TGCGCCAGCAGTGAAAAGGTCGGGTACACTGAAGCTTTCTTT
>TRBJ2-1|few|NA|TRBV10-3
CAISVGLAWDEQFF
TGTGCCATCAGTGTTGGGCTAGCCTGGGATGAGCAGTTCTTC
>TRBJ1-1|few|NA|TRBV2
CASSEIRTEAFF
TGTGCCAGCAGTGAAATACGGACTGAAGCTTTCTTT
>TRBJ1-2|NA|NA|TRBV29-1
CSVNSGPHLFYGYTF
TGCAGCGTTAATAGCGGGCCCCATCTCTTCTATGGCTACACCTTC
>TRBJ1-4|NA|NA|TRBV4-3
CASSLVSNEKLFF
TGCGCCAGCAGCCTAGTCTCTAATGAAAAACTGTTTTTT
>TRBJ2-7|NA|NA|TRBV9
CASSVGEAGSFDEQYF
TGTGCCAGCAGCGTAGGGGAGGCTGGGTCCTTCGACGAGCAGTACTTC
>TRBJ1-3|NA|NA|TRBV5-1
CASSTQGSNTIYF
TGCGCCAGCAGCACGCAGGGGAGCAACACCATATATTTT
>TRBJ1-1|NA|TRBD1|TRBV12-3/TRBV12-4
CSSSQRTGGGGKAFF
TGTTCCAGCAGTCAGCGGACAGGGGGCGGTGGTAAAGCTTTCTTT
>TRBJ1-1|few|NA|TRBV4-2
CASSPSLANTEAFF
TGTGCCAGCAGCCCGAGTTTGGCGAACACTGAAGCTTTCTTT
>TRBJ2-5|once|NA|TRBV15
CATSRGGRTQYF
TGTGCCACCAGCAGAGGAGGGAGGACCCAGTACTTC
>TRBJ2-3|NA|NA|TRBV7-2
CASTWGGGRDTQYF
TGTGCCAGCACCTGGGGGGGGGGCCGAGATACGCAGTATTTT
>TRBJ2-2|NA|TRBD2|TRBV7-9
CASSFLRGDTGELFF
TGTGCCAGCAGCTTCCTGCGGGGGGACACCGGGGAGCTGTTTTTT
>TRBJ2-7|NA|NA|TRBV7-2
CASSLGGSTYEQYF
TGTGCCAGCAGCTTAGGTGGCAGTACCTACGAGCAGTACTTC
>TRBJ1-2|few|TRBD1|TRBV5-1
CASSLTGVNYGYTF
TGCGCCAGCAGCTTGACAGGGGTTAACTATGGCTACACCTTC
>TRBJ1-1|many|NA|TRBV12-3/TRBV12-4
CASSFSGTEAFF
TGTGCCAGCAGTTTTAGTGGCACTGAAGCTTTCTTT
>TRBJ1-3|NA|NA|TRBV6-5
CASSYHLSSGNTIYF
TGTGCCAGCAGTTATCATTTGAGCTCTGGAAACACCATATATTTT
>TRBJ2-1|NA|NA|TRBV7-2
CASSPNAGRNEQFF
TGTGCCAGCAGCCCAAACGCGGGTCGCAATGAGCAGTTCTTC
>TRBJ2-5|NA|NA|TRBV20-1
CSASYPVQETQYF
TGCAGTGCTAGTTACCCGGTCCAAGAGACCCAGTACTTC
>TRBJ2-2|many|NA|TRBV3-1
CASSHARGLGSHTGELFF
TGTGCCAGCAGCCACGCCAGGGGACTTGGTTCGCACACCGGGGAGCTGTTTTTT
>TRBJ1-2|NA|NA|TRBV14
CASSQVTYGYTF
TGTGCCAGCAGCCAAGTCACGTATGGCTACACCTTC
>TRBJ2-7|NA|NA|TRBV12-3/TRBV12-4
CASSWTSYEQYF
TGTGCCAGCAGTTGGACCTCCTACGAGCAGTACTTC
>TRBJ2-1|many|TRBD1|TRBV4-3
CASSPGTANYNEQFF
TGCGCCAGCAGCCCAGGGACAGCAAATTACAATGAGCAGTTCTTC
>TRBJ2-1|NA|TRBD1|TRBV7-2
CASSEQGVYNEQFF
TGTGCCAGCAGCGAACAGGGGGTCTACAATGAGCAGTTCTTC
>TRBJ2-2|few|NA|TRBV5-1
CASSLETANTGELFF
TGCGCCAGCAGCTTGGAGACCGCGAACACCGGGGAGCTGTTTTTT
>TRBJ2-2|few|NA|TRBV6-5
CASKLQYQGRVDTGELFF
TGTGCCAGCAAACTTCAATATCAGGGTCGCGTCGACACCGGGGAGCTGTTTTTT
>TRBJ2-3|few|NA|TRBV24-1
CATALRGAATDTQYF
TGTGCCACCGCCCTTCGAGGGGCGGCCACAGATACGCAGTATTTT
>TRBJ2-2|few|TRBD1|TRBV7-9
CASSLAQGGTGELFF
TGTGCCAGCAGCTTAGCACAGGGGGGCACCGGGGAGCTGTTTTTT
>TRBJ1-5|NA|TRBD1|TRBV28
CASIAGQGGQPQHF
TGTGCCAGCATCGCCGGACAGGGCGGCCAGCCCCAGCATTTT
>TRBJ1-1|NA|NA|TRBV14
CASSQVYRSTEAFF
TGTGCCAGCAGCCAAGTTTACAGAAGCACTGAAGCTTTCTTT
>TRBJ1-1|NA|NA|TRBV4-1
CASSQRTANTEAFF
TGCGCCAGCAGCCAGAGGACAGCGAACACTGAAGCTTTCTTT
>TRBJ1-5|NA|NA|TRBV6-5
CASAPVINQPQHF
TGTGCCAGCGCCCCAGTAATCAATCAGCCCCAGCATTTT
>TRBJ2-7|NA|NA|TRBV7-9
CASSFRQIYEQYF
TGTGCCAGCAGCTTTCGGCAGATCTACGAGCAGTACTTC
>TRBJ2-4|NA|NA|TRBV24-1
CATSEAGVFSIQYF
TGTGCCACCAGTGAGGCAGGGGTTTTTAGCATTCAGTACTTC
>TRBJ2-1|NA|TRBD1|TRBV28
CASSSRDRGYNEQFF
TGTGCCAGCAGTTCCCGGGACAGGGGATACAATGAGCAGTTCTTC
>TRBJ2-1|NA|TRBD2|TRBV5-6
CASSSTRLAGYNEQFF
TGTGCCAGCAGTTCTACTCGACTAGCGGGGTACAATGAGCAGTTCTTC